The next 6 T cell receptor beta chains were all read from a single sample in a study of spatial heterogeneity in lung cancer. Time point in this sample: blood at routine non-recurrence follow-up after resection. Each CDR3 protein is one row after TCRdb ran MiXCR on the 5' RACE reads. The table has some 41,000 distinct CDR3 sequences, over 9.5% seen once. Sequenced material: PBMCs, taken at follow-up. The receptor set was obtained from a female donor with early-stage non-small cell lung cancer.

This clonotype occurred many times. The rearrangement links TRBV29-1 to TRBJ2-3; 7 bases align to TRBD1. Per the germline V gene, CDR1 is SQVTM and CDR2 is ANQGSEA. This CDR3 is 15 amino acids long. Unmatched junction bases numbered 11, after V lost 8 bases and J lost 0 bases. In DNA form, the CDR3 reads TGCAGCACAACAGGGGCCCCAGATAGCACAGATACGCAGTATTTT. This translates into CSTTGAPDSTDTQYF.

The sample holds many counts of this clonotype. The gene calls are TRBV11-2 and TRBJ2-3; D is undetermined. Trimming removed 4 bases at V and 6 bases at J, with 8 bases between. This CDR3 has 12 residues. Per the germline V gene, CDR1 is SGHAT and CDR2 is FQNNGV. CDR3 loop: CASSSRLDTQYF. The CDR3, as DNA: TGTGCCAGCAGCTCCCGGTTGGATACGCAGTATTTT.

The J gene is TRBJ2-1, the V gene TRBV11-2, with 13 bases that match TRBD2. The trim removed 5 bases at V and 3 bases at J, leaving 13 bases unmatched. CDR3 length: 19 residues. Looked up from germline, CDR1 is SGHAT and CDR2 is FQNNGV. DNA of the CDR3: TGTGCCAGCAGCCCCCACAGGACTAGCGGGGGCCCTATCTACAATGAGCAGTTCTTC. Translation gives CASSPHRTSGGPIYNEQFF.

The chain recombines TRBV12-3 or TRBV12-4 with TRBJ1-2; D remains unclear. V was pared by 3 bases and J by 0 bases, with 2 bases between. CDR3 size: 12 residues. Written as DNA, the CDR3 is TGTGCCAGCAGTTTCTCTAACTATGGCTACACCTTC. As protein: CASSFSNYGYTF.

This clonotype was detected a few times. The rearrangement uses TRBV2 and TRBJ2-5; D gene unclear. The V gene lost 6 bases and the J gene lost 4 bases, with 9 bases spanning the gap. This CDR3 comprises 12 residues. CDR1 is SNHLY, CDR2 FYNNEI, per germline. The CDR3 DNA reads as TGTGCCAGCAGAGAATCGAGAGAGACCCAGTACTTC. It is translated as CASRESRETQYF.

The J gene is TRBJ1-1, the V gene TRBV12-5; D perhaps matches TRBD1 (6 bases). Deletions cut 4 bases from V and 7 bases from J, with 13 bases between. This CDR3 comprises 13 residues. The germline V gene has CDR1 LGHNT and CDR2 FRNRAP. CDR3: CASGSRGVNEAFF. As DNA, the CDR3 is TGTGCTAGTGGTTCCAGGGGAGTGAATGAAGCTTTCTTT.